A single sample gave rise to the 20 T cell receptor beta chains below, sequenced in a study of blood T cell repertoires in COVID-19 (dated by TCRdb to the early 2020s). Libraries were made using the immunoSEQ multiplex PCR assay. TCRdb took over this immuneACCESS table, retaining in-frame rearrangements with V and J assigned. Such tables are incomplete; in checked studies, under half of the missing clones stem from an unresolved V gene, and the remainder is unexplained. This sample holds roughly 240,000 clones; approximately 89% were observed only once. 2% to 3% of the sample lies in the top ten. Sequenced input: PBMCs or T cells enriched from blood (not recorded which). Receptor source: a woman between 40 and 50 years old with acute COVID-19.

The chain employs TRBV11-3 and TRBJ1-6; D gene ambiguous. The V end lost 4 bases, the J end lost 10 bases, and 11 bases lay between the germline ends. CDR1 is SGHNT and CDR2 is YENEEA in the germline V gene. This CDR3 contains 13 residues. The CDR3 coding sequence is TGTGCCAGCAGCTCGACCGGGAAGTCACCCCTCCACTTT. This sequence encodes CASSSTGKSPLHF.

This clone was detected only once. The genes are TRBV6-5 and TRBJ2-1; 9 bases are shared with TRBD2. The V and J ends lost 5 bases and 3 bases, in that order; junction bases with no gene match: 5. This CDR3 has 15 amino acids. CDR1 MNHEY and CDR2 SVGAGI come from the germline V gene. CDR3 region: CASSTGTSSYNEQFF. The DNA for the CDR3 is TGTGCCAGCAGTACCGGGACTAGCAGCTACAATGAGCAGTTCTTC.

This rearrangement joins TRBV18 to TRBJ2-5, with 14 bases aligning to TRBD2. Germline V CDR1 and CDR2: KGHSH, LQKENI. V was pared by 6 bases and J by 2 bases, with 11 bases of the junction left unmatched. The CDR3 spans 18 residues. CDR3 amino acids: CASSLGLAGGPEQETQYF. CDR3 DNA sequence: TGTGCCAGCTCCCTCGGACTAGCGGGGGGCCCGGAACAAGAGACCCAGTACTTC. Complete variable domain (other parts from reference TRBV18 and TRBJ2-5): NAGVMQNPRHLVRRRGQEARLRCSPMKGHSHVYWYRQLPEEGLKFMVYLQKENIIDESGMPKERFSAEFPKEGPSILRIQQVVRGDSAAYFCASSLGLAGGPEQETQYFGPGTRLLVL.

This clone has a single count. This rearrangement joins TRBV3-1 (or the pseudogene TRBV3-2) to TRBJ1-3; D is uncertain. CDR1 LGHDT and CDR2 YNNKEL come from the germline V gene (reference sequence). Trimming took 4 bases from V and 0 from J, leaving 19 bases between them. The CDR3 length is 18 residues. The CDR3 here is CASSRAPLNPNSGNTIYF. DNA for the CDR3: TGTGCCAGCAGCCGAGCACCCCTCAATCCCAACTCTGGAAACACCATATATTTT.

This clone has only one observation. The J gene is TRBJ1-6, the V gene TRBV10-3; 8 bases align to TRBD1. The V segment lost 6 bases and the J segment 4 bases; nucleotides outside the gene matches: 5. CDR1 is ENHRY, CDR2 SYGVKD, per germline. CDR3 length equals 15 residues. The DNA of the CDR3 is TGTGCCATCAGCCACGGACAGGGTTATAATTCACCCCTCCACTTT. Translating it yields CAISHGQGYNSPLHF.

The chain has TRBV7-9 and TRBJ2-1; 9 bases align to TRBD1. This CDR3 is built from 15 residues. Germline trimming cut 5 bases from V and 0 bases from J; bases unmatched to any gene: 2. Germline CDR1 SEHNR, CDR2 FQNEAQ (reference sequence). This CDR3 reads CASSAGQGSYNEQFF. The CDR3 bases are TGTGCCAGCAGCGCGGGACAGGGCTCCTACAATGAGCAGTTCTTC.

The chain links TRBV5-6 to TRBJ1-6, with TRBD1 matching over 10 bases. The ends lost 4 bases at V and 0 bases at J; junction bases unmatched: 7. Per germline, CDR1 SGHDT and CDR2 YYEEEE. CDR3 length equals 18 residues. The CDR3 region has the DNA TGTGCCAGCAGCCCAGGACAGGGGGAAGGCTCCTATAATTCACCCCTCCACTTT. Translating it yields CASSPGQGEGSYNSPLHF.

V usage is TRBV5-8 and J usage is TRBJ2-7, with a weak D call TRBD1 (6 bases). V was cut by 4 bases and J by 2 bases, with 13 bases left in between. The CDR3 extends over 14 amino acids. Germline CDR1 SGHTS, CDR2 YDEGEE. CDR3 DNA: TGTGCCAGCAGCCGTCGGGCAGGGGCCTACGAGCAGTACGTC. Translation gives CASSRRAGAYEQYV.

CDR3 loop: CASSRRSAGPGTPLHF. CDR3 in DNA: TGTGCCAGCAGCCGCCGGTCAGCAGGGCCTGGTACACCCCTCCACTTT. The chain recombines TRBV3-1 (or the pseudogene TRBV3-2) with TRBJ1-6; D perhaps matches TRBD1 (5 bases). CDR1 and CDR2 (germline): LGHDT, YNNKEL (reference sequence). The CDR3 spans 16 residues. Trimming removed 4 bases from V and 11 bases from J, with 21 bases in between.

V gene TRBV4-3 combines with J gene TRBJ1-2, with 9 bases fitting TRBD1. Losses at the gene ends were 0 bases for V and 7 bases for J; bases not matched to a gene: 9. This CDR3 is built from 16 residues. CDR1 LGHNA and CDR2 YSLEER come from the germline V gene. The CDR3 spells CASSQELTGGEGGYTF. DNA for the CDR3: TGCGCCAGCAGCCAAGAATTAACAGGGGGCGAGGGTGGCTACACCTTC.

The table lists this clone with a few counts. The chain is built from TRBV6-2 or TRBV6-3 and TRBJ2-3; D gene ambiguous. CDR3 length: 14 amino acids. Trimming took off 5 bases at V and 6 bases at J, with 15 bases between the two ends. Looked up from germline, CDR1 is MNHEY and CDR2 is SVGEGT. Here the CDR3 reads CASSNIQRSDTQYF. CDR3 DNA: TGTGCCAGCAGTAATATACAAAGATCGGATACGCAGTATTTT.

The rearrangement links TRBV15 to TRBJ2-2; D is perhaps TRBD1 (7 bases). Germline V gene sequence: CDR1 LNHNV, CDR2 YYDKDF (reference sequence). Trimming left V 0 bases short and J 0 bases short, with 8 bases between. This CDR3 region has 16 residues. CDR3 loop: CATSRDRGANTGELFF. The CDR3 region has the DNA TGTGCCACCAGCAGAGACAGGGGGGCGAACACCGGGGAGCTGTTTTTT.

This chain connects TRBV5-1 to TRBJ1-6; 8 bases are a match to TRBD1. Unmatched junction bases numbered 7, after V lost 4 bases and J lost 7 bases. CDR3 length equals 15 residues. Germline assignment: CDR1 SGHRS and CDR2 YFSETQ. In DNA, the CDR3 is TGCGCCAGCAGCGTTGAAGACAGGGGAAATTCACCCCTCCACTTT. This encodes CASSVEDRGNSPLHF.

This chain joins TRBV19 and TRBJ2-5; possible D gene TRBD1, 6 bases. Trimming pared 3 bases from V and 10 bases from J, leaving 15 bases between. The CDR3 totals 13 residues. Germline CDR1 reads LNHDA; CDR2 reads SQIVND (reference sequence). The CDR3 region is CASSMGAARVQYF. In DNA form, the CDR3 reads TGTGCCAGTAGTATGGGGGCCGCCCGGGTCCAGTACTTC.

This clone came up once. The V gene is TRBV5-4, the J gene TRBJ1-1; the D gene is possibly TRBD1 (5 bases). Trimming stripped 5 bases from V and 3 bases from J, with 11 bases between. CDR3 size: 13 residues. Germline CDR1 is SGHNT and CDR2 is YYREEE (reference sequence). The CDR3 loop reads CASRPPGYTEAFF. CDR3 DNA: TGTGCCAGCAGACCCCCAGGGTACACTGAAGCTTTCTTT.

This chain joins TRBV12-3 or TRBV12-4 and TRBJ2-4; D remains unclear. This CDR3 is built from 13 residues. V dropped 1 base and J dropped 7 bases, with 8 bases sitting between them. The CDR3 nucleotides read TGTGCCAGCAGTTTAGGCCTGAGGAACATTCAGTACTTC. It specifies CASSLGLRNIQYF.

The chain employs TRBV30 and TRBJ1-1; D gene ambiguous. Germline V CDR1 and CDR2: GTSNPN, SVGIG (reference sequence). V gave up 3 bases and J gave up 3 bases, with 14 bases separating them. The CDR3 runs to 14 residues. In DNA, the CDR3 is TGTGCCTGGAGGTGGGTTCGAGGAGACACTGAAGCTTTCTTT. Translated, it gives CAWRWVRGDTEAFF.

CDR3 DNA sequence: TGTGCCAGCAGCTTAGACACGACAGGGGTTCAGGTCTCACCCCTCCACTTT. Translated, it gives CASSLDTTGVQVSPLHF. The chain carries TRBV11-3 and TRBJ1-6; 8 nucleotides line up with TRBD1. V lost 0 bases and J lost 10; bases outside the gene matches: 11. The length of the CDR3 is 17 residues. The germline gives CDR1 SGHNT, CDR2 YENEEA.

The gene calls are TRBV2 and TRBJ2-3; possible D gene TRBD2, 7 bases. Per the germline V gene, CDR1 is SNHLY and CDR2 is FYNNEI. Trimming shortened V by 0 bases and J by 9 bases, and 19 bases separated the two germline ends. The CDR3 has 16 residues. CDR3 sequence reads: CASSEASPRGGGTQYF. The CDR3 DNA sequence: TGTGCCAGCAGTGAAGCATCTCCGCGAGGGGGGGGGACGCAGTATTTT.

The V gene is TRBV5-1, the J gene TRBJ1-5; 7 nucleotides agree with TRBD1. This CDR3 is 17 amino acids long. V gave up 4 bases and J gave up 0 bases; unmatched junction bases: 10. The germline V gene has CDR1 SGHRS and CDR2 YFSETQ. The CDR3 DNA follows: TGCGCCAGCAGCCCCGACCCGGGGACAGTTAGCAATCAGCCCCAGCATTTT. Amino acids: CASSPDPGTVSNQPQHF.